The 14 T cell receptor beta chains listed next were all sequenced from one sample in a study of T-cell reconstitution after alpha-beta-depleted transplantation in children. During its preparation, the TCRbeta library received unique molecular identifiers. TCRdb re-derived calls from the PCR reads in MiXCR, one entry per CDR3 protein. The sample contains approximately 650,000 distinct CDR3 sequences, about 12% of which appear only once. The sequenced sample was PBMCs, obtained before TCRalphabeta/CD19-depleted stem cell transplant. These receptors were collected from a girl aged 2 to 9 with congenital amegakaryocytic thrombocytopenia, due to receive a stem cell transplant.

This clonotype was seen at least ten times. The CDR3 sequence: CSARDFLRYNEQFF. The CDR3 DNA sequence: TGCAGTGCTCGGGACTTTCTCCGCTACAATGAGCAGTTCTTC. V and J are TRBV20-1 and TRBJ2-1; a possible D gene is TRBD2 (6 bases). This CDR3 comprises 14 residues. V was cut by 5 bases and J by 3 bases, with 14 bases left in between. CDR1 and CDR2 from the germline V gene are DFQATT and SNEGSKA (reference sequence).

This clonotype showed up many times. This chain joins TRBV11-2 and TRBJ2-3; the D gene could be TRBD1 or TRBD2 (5 bases each). The CDR3 length is 18 residues. Germline-derived CDR1 and CDR2 are SGHAT and FQNNGV. With 3 bases removed from V and 7 bases from J, the gap between germline ends came to 26 bases. The CDR3 loop reads CASSFDPLGVGFSHTQYF. For the CDR3, the DNA is TGTGCCAGCAGCTTCGATCCACTGGGGGTGGGGTTCTCGCATACGCAGTATTTT.

This clonotype occurred a few times. The chain employs TRBV5-1 and TRBJ2-7, with 8 bases identical to TRBD2. Germline V gene sequence: CDR1 SGHRS, CDR2 YFSETQ. The CDR3 consists of 17 residues. Germline trimming cut 1 base from V and 5 bases from J; bases unmatched to any gene: 14. DNA for the CDR3: TGCGCCAGCAGCTTGTTCCTGACTAGCGTCGACCTCCACGAGCAGTACTTC. This sequence encodes CASSLFLTSVDLHEQYF.

With regard to this clonotype: A read error may explain this, as a much larger clone is one base away. The CDR3: CGARIPGLAGTGELFF. The CDR3 nucleotides are TGCGGTGCTAGGATCCCGGGACTAGCGGGCACCGGGGAGCTGTTTTTT. The V and J genes are TRBV20-1 and TRBJ2-2, with 12 bases aligning to TRBD2. Germline V gene lookup returns CDR1 DFQATT and CDR2 SNEGSKA (reference sequence). CDR3 length equals 16 residues.

This clonotype was observed at least ten times. The CDR3 nucleotides are TGTGCCAGCAGCTTCGATGTCCGATGGAGTGAGCAGTTCTTC. It is translated as CASSFDVRWSEQFF. The gene calls are TRBV7-9 and TRBJ2-1; no clear D gene. The ends were cut back, 3 bases at V and 9 bases at J, with 15 bases in the middle. This CDR3 has 14 residues. Germline V gives CDR1 SEHNR, CDR2 FQNEAQ (reference sequence).

Ten or more counts support this clonotype. The chain carries TRBV5-6 and TRBJ1-3; TRBD1 is a possible D gene (5 bases). Germline V gives CDR1 SGHDT, CDR2 YYEEEE. With 1 base removed from V and 2 bases from J, the gap between germline ends came to 10 bases. CDR3 length: 15 amino acids. The CDR3 DNA sequence: TGTGCCAGCAGCTTGCGAGGGGTCCCTGGAAACACCATATATTTT. It codes for CASSLRGVPGNTIYF.

At least ten counts were recorded for this clonotype. The V gene is TRBV12-3 or TRBV12-4, the J gene TRBJ2-7; no firm D call. V dropped 8 bases and J dropped 4 bases, with 15 bases sitting between them. The CDR3 runs 13 residues. DNA of the CDR3: TGTGCCAGCCGATTAGCCCGTCCTTACGAGCAGTACTTC. Translated, it gives CASRLARPYEQYF.

Ten or more counts support this clonotype. The V gene is TRBV11-2, the J gene TRBJ2-1; TRBD2 matches at 10 bases. With V trimmed by 4 bases and J by 8 bases, 8 bases remained unmatched. The CDR3 length is 15 residues. The germline gives CDR1 SGHAT, CDR2 FQNNGV. In nucleotides, the CDR3 is TGTGCCAGCAGCTCCCGGGTGAGCGGGGGGGATGAGCAGTTCTTC. Translated, it gives CASSSRVSGGDEQFF.

V is TRBV5-6 and J is TRBJ2-7; D is uncertain. This CDR3 is 16 amino acids long. V was shortened by 3 bases and J by 3 bases, with 19 bases between the two germline ends. Germline V gene data show CDR1 as SGHDT and CDR2 as YYEEEE. The CDR3 loop is CASSSYRLASHYEQYF. Written as DNA, the CDR3 is TGTGCCAGCAGCTCCTACCGACTCGCTTCCCACTACGAGCAGTACTTC. Complete variable domain (other parts from reference TRBV5-6 and TRBJ2-7): DAGVTQSPTHLIKTRGQQVTLRCSPKSGHDTVSWYQQALGQGPQFIFQYYEEEERQRGNFPDRFSGHQFPNYSSELNVNALLLGDSALYLCASSSYRLASHYEQYFGPGTRLTVT.

In this sample, this clonotype turned up many times. This chain joins TRBV7-2 and TRBJ1-1; D remains ambiguous. The CDR3 spans 12 residues. The germline gives CDR1 SGHTA, CDR2 FQGNSA. Trimming stripped 5 bases from V and 3 bases from J, with 7 bases between. CDR3 DNA sequence: TGTGCCAGCAGCGAGAGGTACACTGAAGCTTTCTTT. Amino acids: CASSERYTEAFF.

This clonotype was seen a handful of times. The CDR3 DNA follows: TGTGCCAGCAGCTCATCGCGGGGAACTTTCTACGAGCAGTACTTC. Translated, it gives CASSSSRGTFYEQYF. The rearrangement uses TRBV7-6 and TRBJ2-7; a possible D gene is TRBD2 (6 bases). Germline CDR1 SGHVS, CDR2 FNYEAQ. CDR3 length equals 15 residues. The V end lost 4 bases, the J end lost 3 bases, and 16 bases lay between the germline ends. Combining the CDR3 with reference TRBV7-6 and TRBJ2-7 gives the whole variable domain GAGVSQSPRYKVTKRGQDVALRCDPISGHVSLYWYRQALGQGPEFLTYFNYEAQQDKSGLPNDRFSAERPEGSISTLTIQRTEQRDSAMYRCASSSSRGTFYEQYFGPGTRLTVT.

Many counts were recorded for this clonotype. This sequence joins TRBV20-1 and TRBJ2-1, with 7 nucleotides matching TRBD2. CDR3 size: 14 residues. V lost 6 bases, J lost 6 bases, and 11 bases stayed unmatched. Germline-derived CDR1 and CDR2 are DFQATT and SNEGSKA (reference sequence). The CDR3 here is CSAEATSLFNEQFF. As DNA, the CDR3 is TGCAGTGCCGAGGCGACTAGCCTTTTCAATGAGCAGTTCTTC.

This clonotype was recorded many times. This chain uses TRBV9 with TRBJ2-1; the D is unclear. The CDR3 is 13 amino acids. V dropped 0 bases and J dropped 8 bases, with 9 bases sitting between them. CDR1 is SGDLS, CDR2 YYNGEE, per germline. CDR3 amino acids: CASSVGEVHEQFF. Written as DNA, the CDR3 is TGTGCCAGCAGCGTAGGAGAAGTCCATGAGCAGTTCTTC.

This clonotype appeared many times. The V call is TRBV29-1, the J call TRBJ2-2, with a tentative D call TRBD2 (5 bases). This CDR3 has 16 residues. V was shortened by 1 base and J by 0 bases, with 12 bases between the two germline ends. CDR1 is SQVTM and CDR2 is ANQGSEA in the germline V gene. This CDR3 reads CSVEARARTNTGELFF. The CDR3 DNA reads as TGCAGCGTTGAAGCGAGGGCCAGAACGAACACCGGGGAGCTGTTTTTT.